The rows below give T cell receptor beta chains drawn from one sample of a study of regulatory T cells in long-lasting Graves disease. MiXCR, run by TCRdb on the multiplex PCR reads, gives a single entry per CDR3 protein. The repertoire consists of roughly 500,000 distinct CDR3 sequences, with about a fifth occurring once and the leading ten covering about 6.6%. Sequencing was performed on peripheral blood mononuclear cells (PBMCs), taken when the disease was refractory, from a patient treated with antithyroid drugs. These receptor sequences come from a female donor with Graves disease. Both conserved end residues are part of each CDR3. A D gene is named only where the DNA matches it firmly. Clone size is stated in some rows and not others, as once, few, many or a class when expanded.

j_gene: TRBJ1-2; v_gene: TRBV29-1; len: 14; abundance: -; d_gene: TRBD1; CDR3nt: TGCAGCGTTGATAAAAACGACAGGGACTATGGCTACACCTTC; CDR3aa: CSVDKNDRDYGYTF
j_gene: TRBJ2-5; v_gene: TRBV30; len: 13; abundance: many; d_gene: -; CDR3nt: TGTGCCTGGAGTGGCCAGCAAGCAGAGACCCAGTACTTC; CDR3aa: CAWSGQQAETQYF
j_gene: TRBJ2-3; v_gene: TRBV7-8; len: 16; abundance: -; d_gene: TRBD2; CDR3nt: TGTGCCAGCAGCTTAAACCCGGGGGGGTACCGAGATACGCAGTATTTT; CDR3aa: CASSLNPGGYRDTQYF
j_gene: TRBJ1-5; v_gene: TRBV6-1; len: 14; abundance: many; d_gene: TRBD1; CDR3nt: TGTGCCAGCCGGTCACCACAGGGGGCCCAGCCCCAGCATTTT; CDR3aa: CASRSPQGAQPQHF
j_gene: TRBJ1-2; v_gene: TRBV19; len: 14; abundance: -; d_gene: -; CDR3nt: TGTGCCAGTTCAAACCCCGGGAGCCCGGCTGGCTACACCTTC; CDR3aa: CASSNPGSPAGYTF
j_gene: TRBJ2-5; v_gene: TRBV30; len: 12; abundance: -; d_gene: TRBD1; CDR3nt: TGTGCCGGGGGACAGTACCAAGAGACCCAGTACTTC; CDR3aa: CAGGQYQETQYF
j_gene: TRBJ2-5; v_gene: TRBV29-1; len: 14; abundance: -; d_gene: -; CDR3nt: TGCAGCGTTGAAGAAATTAAGATTGCAGAGACCCAGTACTTC; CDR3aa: CSVEEIKIAETQYF
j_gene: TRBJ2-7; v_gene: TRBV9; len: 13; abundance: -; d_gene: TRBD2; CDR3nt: TGTGCCAGCAATAGCGGGAGCTCCTACGAGCAGTACTTC; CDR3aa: CASNSGSSYEQYF
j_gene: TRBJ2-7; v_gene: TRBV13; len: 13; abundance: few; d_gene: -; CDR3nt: TGTGCCAGCAGCTTTTACAAGACCTACGAGCAGTACTTC; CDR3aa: CASSFYKTYEQYF
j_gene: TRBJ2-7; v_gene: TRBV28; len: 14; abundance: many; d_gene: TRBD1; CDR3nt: TGTGCCAGCAGACTTGACAGGGGATCCTACGAGCAGTACTTC; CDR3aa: CASRLDRGSYEQYF
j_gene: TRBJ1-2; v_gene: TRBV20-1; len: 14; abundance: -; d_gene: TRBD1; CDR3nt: TGCAGTGCTAGGCCGGACAGGGTATATTATGGCTACACCTTC; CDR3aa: CSARPDRVYYGYTF
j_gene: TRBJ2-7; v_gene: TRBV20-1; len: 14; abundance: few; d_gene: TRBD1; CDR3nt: TGCAGTGCTTTCTTACGGGACAGGGGCTACGAGCAGTACTTC; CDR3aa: CSAFLRDRGYEQYF
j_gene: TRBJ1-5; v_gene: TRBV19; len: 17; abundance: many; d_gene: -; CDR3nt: TGTGCCAGTAACAAATTGGAGGGAAGGTCGAGCAATCAGCCCCAGCATTTT; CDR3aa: CASNKLEGRSSNQPQHF
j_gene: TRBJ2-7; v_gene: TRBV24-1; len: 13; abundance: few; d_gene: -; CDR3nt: TGTGCCACCAGTGGATTGGACTCCTACGAGCAGTACTTC; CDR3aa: CATSGLDSYEQYF
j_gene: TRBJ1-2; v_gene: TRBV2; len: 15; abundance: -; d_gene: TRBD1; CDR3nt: TGTGCCAGAAGCTTCGGGACAGGGAACAACTATGGCTACACCTTC; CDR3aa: CARSFGTGNNYGYTF
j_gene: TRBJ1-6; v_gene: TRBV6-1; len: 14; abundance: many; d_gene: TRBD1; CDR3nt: TGTGCCAGCAGTGAAGGAGGGGGCTATTCACCCCTCCACTTT; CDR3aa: CASSEGGGYSPLHF
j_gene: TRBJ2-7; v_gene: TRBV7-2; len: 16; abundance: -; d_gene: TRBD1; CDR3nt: TGTGCCGGCAGCCAACCCCCGGGACAGGGGATCCACGAGCAGTACTTC; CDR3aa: CAGSQPPGQGIHEQYF
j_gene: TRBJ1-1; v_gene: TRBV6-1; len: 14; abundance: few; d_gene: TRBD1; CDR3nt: TGTGCCAGCAGTCCGGACAGGAGGAAAACTGAAGCTTTCTTT; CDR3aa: CASSPDRRKTEAFF
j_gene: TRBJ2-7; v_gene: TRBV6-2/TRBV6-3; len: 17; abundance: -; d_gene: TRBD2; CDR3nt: TGTGCCAGCAGCCCCGGGACTAGCGGGTGGAGCGCCTACGAGCAGTACTTC; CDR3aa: CASSPGTSGWSAYEQYF
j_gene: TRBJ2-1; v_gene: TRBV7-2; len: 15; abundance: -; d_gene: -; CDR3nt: TGTGCCAGCAGCTTAGTCCGAAGCGAGAGCAATGAGCAGTTCTTC; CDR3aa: CASSLVRSESNEQFF
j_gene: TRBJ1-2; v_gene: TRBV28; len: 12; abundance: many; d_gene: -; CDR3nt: TGTGCCAGCAATACTAGACAGATGGGCTACACCTTC; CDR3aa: CASNTRQMGYTF
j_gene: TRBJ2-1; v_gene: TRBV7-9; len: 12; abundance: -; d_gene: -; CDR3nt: TGTGCCAGCAGCTTAGTTCTTCTTGAGCAGTTCTTC; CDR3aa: CASSLVLLEQFF
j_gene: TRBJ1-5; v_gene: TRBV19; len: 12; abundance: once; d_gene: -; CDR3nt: TGTGCCAGTAAGTTTGCAGAACAGCCCCAGCATTTT; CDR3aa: CASKFAEQPQHF